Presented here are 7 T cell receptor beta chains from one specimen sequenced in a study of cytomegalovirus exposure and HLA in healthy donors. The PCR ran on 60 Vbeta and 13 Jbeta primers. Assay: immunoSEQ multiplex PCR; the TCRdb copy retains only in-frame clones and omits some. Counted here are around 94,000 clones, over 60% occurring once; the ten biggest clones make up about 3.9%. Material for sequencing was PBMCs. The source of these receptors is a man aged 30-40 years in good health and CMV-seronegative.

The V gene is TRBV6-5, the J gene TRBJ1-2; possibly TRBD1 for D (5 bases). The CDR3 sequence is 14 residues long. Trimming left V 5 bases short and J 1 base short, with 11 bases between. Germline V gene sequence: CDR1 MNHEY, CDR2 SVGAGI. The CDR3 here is CASSPDRLNYGYTF. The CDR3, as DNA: TGTGCCAGCAGTCCTGACAGACTTAACTATGGCTACACCTTC.

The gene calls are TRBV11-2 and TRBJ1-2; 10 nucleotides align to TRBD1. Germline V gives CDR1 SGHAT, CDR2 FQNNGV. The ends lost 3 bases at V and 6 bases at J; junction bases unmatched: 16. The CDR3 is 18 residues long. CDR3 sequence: CASSLKLLRDRGLDGYTF. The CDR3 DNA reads TGTGCCAGCAGCTTGAAGCTCCTCCGGGACAGGGGTTTGGATGGCTACACCTTC.

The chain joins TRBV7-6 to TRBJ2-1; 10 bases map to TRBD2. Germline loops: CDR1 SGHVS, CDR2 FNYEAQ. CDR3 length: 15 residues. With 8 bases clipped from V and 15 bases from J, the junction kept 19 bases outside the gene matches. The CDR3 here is CASSQRLAGVVRWFF. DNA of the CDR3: TGTGCCAGCTCCCAAAGGCTAGCGGGAGTCGTCCGGTGGTTCTTC.

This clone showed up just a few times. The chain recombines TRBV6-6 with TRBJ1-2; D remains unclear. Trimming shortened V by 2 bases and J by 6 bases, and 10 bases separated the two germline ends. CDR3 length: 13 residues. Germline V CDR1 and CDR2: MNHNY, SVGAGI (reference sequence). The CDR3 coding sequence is TGTGCCAGCAGTTACATAGCAACGGATGGCTACACCTTC. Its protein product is CASSYIATDGYTF.

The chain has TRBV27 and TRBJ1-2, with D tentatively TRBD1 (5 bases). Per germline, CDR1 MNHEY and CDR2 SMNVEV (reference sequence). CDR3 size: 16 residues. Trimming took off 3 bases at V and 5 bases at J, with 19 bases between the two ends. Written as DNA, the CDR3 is TGTGCCAGCAGTTTTGGTGCGGACACACTATTATATGGCTACACCTTC. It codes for CASSFGADTLLYGYTF.

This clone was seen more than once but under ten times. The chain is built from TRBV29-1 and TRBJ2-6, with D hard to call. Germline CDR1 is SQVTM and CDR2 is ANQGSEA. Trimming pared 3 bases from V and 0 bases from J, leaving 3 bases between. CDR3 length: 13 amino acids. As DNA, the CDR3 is TGCAGCGTTGATATCTCTGGGGCCAACGTCCTGACTTTC. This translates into CSVDISGANVLTF.

The CDR3 DNA reads TGTGCCAGCAGTTACAGAGCACCTAGCAATCAGCCCCAGCATTTT. It is translated as CASSYRAPSNQPQHF. V and J are TRBV6-5 and TRBJ1-5; D uncertain. With 2 bases removed from V and 0 bases from J, the gap between germline ends came to 8 bases. CDR1 is MNHEY, CDR2 SVGAGI, per germline. The CDR3 runs to 15 residues.